The source of this T cell receptor (beta chain) is a study of T cell responses to AZD1222 COVID-19 vaccine. Trimming took off 5 bases at V and 4 bases at J, with 14 bases between the two ends. CDR3 length: 14 amino acids. Germline V gene lookup returns CDR1 SGHAT and CDR2 FQNNGV. Repertoires were generated with immunoSEQ multiplex PCR, while TCRdb's copy carries only in-frame clones and drops some. This sample has 95,000 to 100,000 clones; 85% to 90% occur once, and the top ten carry about 1.5%. Sequencing used peripheral blood, obtained on day 0 of AZD1222 vaccination. The source is an adult in good health. The V and J genes are TRBV11-2 and TRBJ2-5; weak D call: TRBD1 (6 bases). The CDR3 is CASSPNSGAETQYF. CDR3 in DNA: TGTGCCAGCAGCCCGAATTCAGGGGCAGAGACCCAGTACTTC.